The clone carrying this T cell receptor (beta chain) was found a few times. The data are from a study of blood T cell repertoires in COVID-19. Measured with immunoSEQ multiplex PCR; TCRdb has only the in-frame clones, and not every one. The sample consists of 150,000 to 200,000 clones, about 88% of them appearing once. V lost 4 bases, J lost 9 bases, and 14 bases lay in between. There are 14 residues in the CDR3. The germline gives CDR1 SGHDT, CDR2 YYEEEE. The sequenced sample was PBMCs or T cells enriched from blood (not recorded which). This TCR derives from a woman under 30 who had recovered from COVID-19. The chain carries TRBV5-6 and TRBJ1-6, with D possibly being TRBD1 (6 bases). The CDR3 bases are TGTGCCAGCAGCCCCGGGACAAGTGGTTCACCCCTCCACTTT. The encoded protein is CASSPGTSGSPLHF.